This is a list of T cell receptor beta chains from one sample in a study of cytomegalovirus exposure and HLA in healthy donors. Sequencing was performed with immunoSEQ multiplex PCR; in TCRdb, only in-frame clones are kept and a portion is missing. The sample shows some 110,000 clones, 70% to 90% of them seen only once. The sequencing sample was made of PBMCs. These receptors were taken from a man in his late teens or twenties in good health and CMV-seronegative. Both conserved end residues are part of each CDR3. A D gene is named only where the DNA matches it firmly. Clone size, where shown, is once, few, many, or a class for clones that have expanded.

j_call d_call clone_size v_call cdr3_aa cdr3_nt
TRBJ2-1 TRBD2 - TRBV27 CASSSPASGRVGEQFF TGTGCCAGCAGTTCCCCGGCTAGCGGGAGAGTAGGTGAGCAGTTCTTC
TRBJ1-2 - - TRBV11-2 CASRSISGRYYGYTF TGTGCCAGCAGATCAATATCAGGGCGGTACTATGGCTACACCTTC
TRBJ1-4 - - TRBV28 CASSPNFEDNEKLFF TGTGCCAGCAGTCCTAATTTCGAGGATAATGAAAAACTGTTTTTT
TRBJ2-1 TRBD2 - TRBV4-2 CASSPDGTSGYNEQFF TGTGCCAGCAGCCCCGACGGGACTAGCGGCTACAATGAGCAGTTCTTC
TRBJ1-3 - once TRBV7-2 CASSLRGFGNTIYF TGTGCCAGCAGCTTAAGGGGGTTTGGAAACACCATATATTTT
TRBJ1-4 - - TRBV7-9 CASSLDSSNEKLFF TGTGCCAGCAGCTTAGACAGTTCTAATGAAAAACTGTTTTTT
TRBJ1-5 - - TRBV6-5 CASSYSAGAQPQHF TGTGCCAGCAGTTACAGCGCAGGGGCTCAGCCCCAGCATTTT
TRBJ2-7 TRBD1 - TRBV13 CASSRKDRPSYEQYF TGTGCCAGCAGCCGCAAGGACAGGCCATCCTACGAGCAGTACTTC
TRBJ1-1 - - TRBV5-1 CASSDTGLSTEAFF TGCGCCAGCAGCGACACAGGGCTTTCCACTGAAGCTTTCTTT
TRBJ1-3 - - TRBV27 CASSSMNRGGNTIYF TGTGCCAGCAGTTCCATGAATAGAGGAGGAAACACCATATATTTT
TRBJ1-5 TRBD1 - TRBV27 CASRGQGLNQPQHF TGTGCCAGCAGGGGACAGGGTCTGAATCAGCCCCAGCATTTT
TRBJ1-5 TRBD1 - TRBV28 CASRLGDRARQPQHF TGTGCCAGCAGGTTGGGTGACAGGGCTCGACAGCCCCAGCATTTT
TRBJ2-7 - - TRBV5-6 CASRGGQKTTYEQYF TGTGCCAGCAGGGGGGGACAGAAAACAACCTACGAGCAGTACTTC
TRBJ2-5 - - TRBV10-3 CAISAQRSKETQYF TGTGCCATCAGTGCCCAGCGGAGCAAAGAGACCCAGTACTTC
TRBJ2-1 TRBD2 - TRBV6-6 CASRGLAGGLGQFF TGTGCCAGCAGGGGACTAGCGGGGGGGCTCGGGCAGTTCTTC
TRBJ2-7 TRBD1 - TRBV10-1 CASSPGTGLRDEDYEQYF TGCGCCAGCAGTCCCGGGACAGGCCTACGGGACGAAGACTACGAGCAGTACTTC
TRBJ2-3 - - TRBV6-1 CASIRIRTSTDTQYF TGTGCCAGCATACGTATTCGTACTAGCACAGATACGCAGTATTTT
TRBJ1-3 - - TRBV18 CASSPIQGSSGNTIYF TGTGCCAGCTCACCAATCCAGGGCTCCTCTGGAAACACCATATATTTT
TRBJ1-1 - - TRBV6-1 CASRRGMDTEAFF TGTGCCAGCAGGAGGGGGATGGACACTGAAGCTTTCTTT
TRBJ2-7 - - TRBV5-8 CASSFRSGGARYEQYF TGTGCCAGCAGCTTTAGGTCCGGGGGAGCAAGATACGAGCAGTACTTC